This T cell receptor (beta chain) was identified in a study of T cell responses to AZD1222 COVID-19 vaccine. Some clones are missing from TCRdb's copy, which holds only in-frame ones; the method was immunoSEQ multiplex PCR. This table has roughly 120,000 clones, approximately 86% appearing once. The analysis combined second doses at about 4 or about 12 weeks. Germline lookup yields CDR1 SGDLS and CDR2 YYNGEE. This CDR3 is built from 14 residues. The trim removed 6 bases at V and 2 bases at J, leaving 3 bases unmatched. Notes on this clone: No antigen is known for it.

Broader study findings: With two AZD1222 doses given, Spike-specific TCR breadth and depth both rose. A reported finding is that nearly half of spike-specific TCRs target unmutated variant regions.

The receptor's source is an adult who received the AZD1222 COVID-19 vaccine. The source was peripheral blood, collected 28 days after the second AZD1222 dose. The J gene is TRBJ2-2, the V gene TRBV9; TRBD1 agrees at 8 bases. CDR3 in amino acids: CASNDRGNTGELFF. CDR3 bases: TGTGCCAGCAACGACAGGGGAAACACCGGGGAGCTGTTTTTT.